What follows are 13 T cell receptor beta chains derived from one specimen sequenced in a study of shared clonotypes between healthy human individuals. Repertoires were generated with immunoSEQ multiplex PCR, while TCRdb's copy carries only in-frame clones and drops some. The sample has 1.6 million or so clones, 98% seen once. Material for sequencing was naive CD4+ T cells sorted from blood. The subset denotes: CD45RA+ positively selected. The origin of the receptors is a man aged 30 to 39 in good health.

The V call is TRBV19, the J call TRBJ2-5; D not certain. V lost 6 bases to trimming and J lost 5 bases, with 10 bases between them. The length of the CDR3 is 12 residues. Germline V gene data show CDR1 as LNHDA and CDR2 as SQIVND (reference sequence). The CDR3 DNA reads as TGTGCCAGTAGCTTCCTTTTTGAGACCCAGTACTTC. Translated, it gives CASSFLFETQYF.

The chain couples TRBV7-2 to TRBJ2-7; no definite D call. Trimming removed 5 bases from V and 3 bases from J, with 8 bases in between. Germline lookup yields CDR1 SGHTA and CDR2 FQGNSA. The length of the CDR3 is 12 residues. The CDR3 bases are TGTGCCAGCAGCAGACTGCGCTACGAGCAGTACTTC. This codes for CASSRLRYEQYF.

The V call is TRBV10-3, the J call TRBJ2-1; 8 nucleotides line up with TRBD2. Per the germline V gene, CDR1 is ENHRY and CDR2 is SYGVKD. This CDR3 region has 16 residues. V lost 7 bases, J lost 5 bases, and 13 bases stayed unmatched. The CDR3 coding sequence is TGTGCCATCACCTCCCGGCCGGGACTAGTTAACAATGAGCAGTTCTTC. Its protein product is CAITSRPGLVNNEQFF.

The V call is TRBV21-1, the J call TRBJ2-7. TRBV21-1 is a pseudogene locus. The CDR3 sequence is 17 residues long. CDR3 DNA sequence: TGTGCCAGCAGCAAAGGGCCGCAGGGAATCGGGGACTACGAGCAGTACTTC. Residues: CASSKGPQGIGDYEQYF.

The DNA for the CDR3 is TGTGCCTGGTTCCCGCAGGGCCGGTGGACAGATACGCAGTATTTT. Translated, it gives CAWFPQGRWTDTQYF. The rearrangement uses TRBV30 and TRBJ2-3, with D possibly being TRBD1 (5 bases). The germline CDR1 and CDR2 sequences are GTSNPN and SVGIG (reference sequence). V was shortened by 5 bases and J by 3 bases, with 18 bases between the two germline ends. CDR3 length: 15 residues.

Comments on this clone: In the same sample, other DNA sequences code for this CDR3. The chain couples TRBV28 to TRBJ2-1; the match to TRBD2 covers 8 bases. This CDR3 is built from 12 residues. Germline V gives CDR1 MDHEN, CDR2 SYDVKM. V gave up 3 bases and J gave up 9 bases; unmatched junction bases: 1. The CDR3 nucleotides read TGTGCCAGCAGTTTGCTAGCGGGTGAGCAGTTCTTC. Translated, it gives CASSLLAGEQFF. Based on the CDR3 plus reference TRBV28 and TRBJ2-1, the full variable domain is DVKVTQSSRYLVKRTGEKVFLECVQDMDHENMFWYRQDPGLGLRLIYFSYDVKMKEKGDIPEGYSVSREKKERFSLILESASTNQTSMYLCASSLLAGEQFFGPGTRLTVL.

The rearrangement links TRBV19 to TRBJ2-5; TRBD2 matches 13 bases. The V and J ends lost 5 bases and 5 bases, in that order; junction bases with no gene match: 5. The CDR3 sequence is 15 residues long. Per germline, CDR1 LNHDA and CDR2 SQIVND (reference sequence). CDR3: CASSQTSGRRETQYF. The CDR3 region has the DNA TGTGCCAGTAGTCAGACTAGCGGGAGGAGGGAGACCCAGTACTTC.

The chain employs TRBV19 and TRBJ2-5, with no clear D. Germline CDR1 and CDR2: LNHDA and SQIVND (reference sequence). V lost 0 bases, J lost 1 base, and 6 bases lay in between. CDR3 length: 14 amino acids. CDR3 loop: CASSIEAGQETQYF. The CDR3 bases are TGTGCCAGTAGTATAGAGGCAGGCCAAGAGACCCAGTACTTC.

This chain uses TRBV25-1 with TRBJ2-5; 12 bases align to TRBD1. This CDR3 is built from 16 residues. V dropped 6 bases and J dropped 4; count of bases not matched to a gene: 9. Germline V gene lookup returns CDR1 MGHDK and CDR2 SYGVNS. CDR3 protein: CASSEPGQGALETQYF. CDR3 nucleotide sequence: TGTGCCAGCAGCGAACCGGGACAGGGGGCCTTAGAGACCCAGTACTTC.

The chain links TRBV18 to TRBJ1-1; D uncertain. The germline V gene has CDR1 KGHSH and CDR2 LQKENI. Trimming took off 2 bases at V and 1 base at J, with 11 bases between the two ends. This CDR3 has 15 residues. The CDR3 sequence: CASSPIPETNTEAFF. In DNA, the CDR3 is TGTGCCAGCTCACCAATTCCTGAGACGAACACTGAAGCTTTCTTT.

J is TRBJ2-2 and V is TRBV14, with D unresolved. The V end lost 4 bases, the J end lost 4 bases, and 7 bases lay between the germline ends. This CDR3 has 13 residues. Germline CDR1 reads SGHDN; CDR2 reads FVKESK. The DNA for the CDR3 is TGTGCCAGCAGCCCACACACCACCGGGGAGCTGTTTTTT. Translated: CASSPHTTGELFF.

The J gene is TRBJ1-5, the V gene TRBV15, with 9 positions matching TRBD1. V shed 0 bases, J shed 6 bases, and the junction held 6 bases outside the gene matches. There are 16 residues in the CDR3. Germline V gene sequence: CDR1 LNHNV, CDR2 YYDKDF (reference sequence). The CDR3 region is CATSRDRGQGGQPQHF. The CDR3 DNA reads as TGTGCCACCAGCAGAGATAGGGGACAGGGTGGTCAGCCCCAGCATTTT.

The DNA of the CDR3 is TGTGCCTGGAGAGATCCCAGGGGGAGCAGCAATCAGCCCCAGCATTTT. The encoded protein is CAWRDPRGSSNQPQHF. The chain joins TRBV30 to TRBJ1-5; 7 bases are a match to TRBD1. The V gene's germline CDR1 is GTSNPN and CDR2 SVGIG (reference sequence). The CDR3 loop spans 16 amino acids. With 3 bases clipped from V and 1 base from J, the junction kept 9 bases outside the gene matches.